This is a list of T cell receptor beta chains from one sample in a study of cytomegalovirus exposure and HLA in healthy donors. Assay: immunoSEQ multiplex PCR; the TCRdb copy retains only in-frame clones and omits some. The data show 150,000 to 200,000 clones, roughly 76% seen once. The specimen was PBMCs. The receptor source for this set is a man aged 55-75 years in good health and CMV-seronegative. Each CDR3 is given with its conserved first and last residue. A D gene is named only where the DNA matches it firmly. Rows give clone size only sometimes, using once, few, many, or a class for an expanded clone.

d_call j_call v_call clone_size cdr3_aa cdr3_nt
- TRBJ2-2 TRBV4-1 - CASSQLSPGPSLSANTGELFF TGCGCCAGCAGCCAGCTCTCACCAGGGCCGTCCCTCTCCGCGAACACCGGGGAGCTGTTTTTT
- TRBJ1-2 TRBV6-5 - CASSYSGRAAGYTF TGTGCCAGCAGTTACTCGGGCAGGGCCGCTGGCTACACCTTC
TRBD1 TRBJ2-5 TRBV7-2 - CASSSNGQGQETQYF TGTGCCAGCAGCTCAAATGGACAGGGACAAGAGACCCAGTACTTC
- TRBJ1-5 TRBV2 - CASKGTDYSNQPQHF TGTGCCAGCAAAGGAACGGACTATAGCAATCAGCCCCAGCATTTT
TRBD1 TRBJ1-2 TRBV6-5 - CASSIYGQGLYGYTF TGTGCCAGCAGTATTTACGGACAGGGCTTATATGGCTACACCTTC
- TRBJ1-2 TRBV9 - CASSVREESYGYTF TGTGCCAGCAGCGTTCGGGAGGAGAGCTATGGCTACACCTTC
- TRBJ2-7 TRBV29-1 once CSVGATGTLAAEQYF TGCAGCGTTGGGGCGACAGGGACACTAGCGGCAGAGCAGTACTTC
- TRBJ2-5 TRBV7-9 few CASSLDSGQETQYF TGTGCCAGCAGCTTAGACAGCGGCCAAGAGACCCAGTACTTC
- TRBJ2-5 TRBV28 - CASGYMGGQAKETQYF TGTGCCAGCGGTTACATGGGGGGGCAGGCGAAAGAGACCCAGTACTTC
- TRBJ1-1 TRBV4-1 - CASSHDPGGGPEAFF TGCGCCAGCAGCCACGACCCCGGGGGGGGCCCCGAAGCTTTCTTT
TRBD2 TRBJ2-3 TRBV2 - CASSLERDLSTDTQYF TGTGCCAGCAGCTTGGAGCGGGACCTTAGCACAGATACGCAGTATTTT
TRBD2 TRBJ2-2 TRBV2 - CASSESSGRTDGELFF TGTGCCAGCAGTGAATCTAGCGGGAGGACGGACGGGGAGCTGTTTTTT
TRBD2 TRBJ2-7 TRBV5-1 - CASSLGLAHEQYF TGCGCCAGCAGCTTGGGACTAGCCCACGAGCAGTACTTC
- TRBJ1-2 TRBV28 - CASQSGGGYTF TGTGCCAGCCAGAGCGGTGGTGGCTACACCTTC
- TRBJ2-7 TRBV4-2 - CASSQRDSSYEQYF TGTGCCAGCAGCCAACGCGACAGCTCCTACGAGCAGTACTTC
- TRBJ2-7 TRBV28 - CASIKRTRYEQYF TGTGCCAGTATTAAGCGGACGCGCTACGAGCAGTACTTC
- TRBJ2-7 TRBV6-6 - CASTLLLSSYEQYF TGTGCCAGCACCCTACTTTTAAGTTCCTACGAGCAGTACTTC
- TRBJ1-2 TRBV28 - CASQGQERYGYTF TGTGCCAGCCAGGGGCAGGAGCGCTATGGCTACACCTTC
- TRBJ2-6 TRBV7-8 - CASSPGVNSGANVLTF TGTGCCAGCAGCCCCGGGGTGAACTCTGGGGCCAACGTCCTGACTTTC
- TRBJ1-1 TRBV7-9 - CASSPLWGENTEAFF TGTGCCAGCAGCCCCCTCTGGGGAGAGAACACTGAAGCTTTCTTT
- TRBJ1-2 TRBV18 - CASSPEMEMTYGYTF TGTGCCAGCTCACCTGAAATGGAGATGACCTATGGCTACACCTTC
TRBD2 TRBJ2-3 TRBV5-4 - CASSLGLAVPTDTQYF TGTGCCAGCAGCTTGGGACTAGCGGTACCCACAGATACGCAGTATTTT
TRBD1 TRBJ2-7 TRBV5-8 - CASSPQGTGGVYEQYF TGTGCCAGCAGCCCCCAGGGGACAGGGGGCGTGTACGAGCAGTACTTC
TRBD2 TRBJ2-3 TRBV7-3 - CASSLLGTSGYGDTQYF TGTGCCAGCAGCTTACTCGGGACTAGCGGGTACGGGGATACGCAGTATTTT
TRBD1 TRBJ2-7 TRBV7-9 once CASSPGQGTYEQYF TGTGCCAGCAGCCCTGGACAGGGTACGTACGAGCAGTACTTC
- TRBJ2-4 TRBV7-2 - CASSFSGQNIQYF TGTGCCAGCAGCTTCAGCGGGCAAAACATTCAGTACTTC
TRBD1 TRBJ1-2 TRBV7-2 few CASSPMDRPRGGYTF TGTGCCAGCAGCCCAATGGACAGGCCCAGAGGTGGCTACACCTTC
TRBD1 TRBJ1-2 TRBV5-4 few CASSQGAQLYGYTF TGTGCCAGCAGCCAGGGGGCGCAACTTTATGGCTACACCTTC
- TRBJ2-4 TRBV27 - CASSFKGDIQYF TGTGCCAGCAGTTTCAAGGGGGACATTCAGTACTTC
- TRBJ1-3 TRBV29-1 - CSVVSSSTIYF TGCAGCGTTGTTAGCAGTAGCACCATATATTTT
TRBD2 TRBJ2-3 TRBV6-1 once CASRWGLAGADTQYF TGTGCCAGCAGATGGGGACTAGCGGGTGCAGATACGCAGTATTTT
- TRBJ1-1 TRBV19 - CASIHARGNTEAFF TGTGCCAGTATTCACGCCAGGGGGAACACTGAAGCTTTCTTT
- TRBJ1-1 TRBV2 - CASGFGGPLNTEAFF TGTGCCAGCGGATTTGGAGGACCGCTGAACACTGAAGCTTTCTTT
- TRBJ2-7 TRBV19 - CASSVQKGTYEQYF TGTGCCAGTAGTGTCCAGAAGGGGACCTACGAGCAGTACTTC
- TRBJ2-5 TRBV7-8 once CASSLMRVQETQYF TGTGCCAGCAGCTTAATGAGGGTCCAAGAGACCCAGTACTTC
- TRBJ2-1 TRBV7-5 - CARSPRVYEQFF TGTGCCAGAAGCCCTCGGGTGTATGAGCAGTTCTTC
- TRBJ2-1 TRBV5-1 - CASTLGQVNNEQFF TGCGCCAGCACTCTAGGACAAGTAAACAATGAGCAGTTCTTC
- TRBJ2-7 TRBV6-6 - CASSLPLQGSYGQYF TGTGCCAGCAGTCTACCCCTACAGGGCTCCTACGGGCAGTACTTC
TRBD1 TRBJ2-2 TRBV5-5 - CASSLTGGTGELFF TGTGCCAGCAGCTTAACAGGGGGCACCGGGGAGCTGTTTTTT
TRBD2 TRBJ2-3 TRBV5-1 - CASSKGTSGSPSTDTQYF TGCGCCAGCAGCAAAGGGACTAGCGGGAGCCCTAGCACAGATACGCAGTATTTT
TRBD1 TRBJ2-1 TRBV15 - CATSREVTGTAGSYNEQFF TGTGCCACCAGCAGAGAGGTAACGGGGACAGCAGGCTCCTACAATGAGCAGTTCTTC
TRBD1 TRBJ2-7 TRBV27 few CASSTGAREQYF TGTGCCAGCTCGACAGGGGCTAGAGAGCAGTACTTC
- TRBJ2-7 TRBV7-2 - CASSLGLSNGYEQYF TGTGCCAGCAGCTTAGGACTCTCCAACGGGTACGAGCAGTACTTC
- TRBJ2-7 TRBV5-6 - CASSLGGHPREQYF TGTGCCAGCAGCTTGGGTGGACACCCTCGGGAGCAGTACTTC
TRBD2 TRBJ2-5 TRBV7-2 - CASSLGLEQETQYF TGTGCCAGCAGCCTAGGACTAGAACAAGAGACCCAGTACTTC
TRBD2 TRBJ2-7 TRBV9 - CASSVAPAGRVYEQYF TGTGCCAGCAGCGTAGCTCCAGCGGGAAGGGTGTACGAGCAGTACTTC
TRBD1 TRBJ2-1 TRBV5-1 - CASSQEPGQHNEQFF TGCGCCAGCAGCCAAGAACCGGGACAGCACAATGAGCAGTTCTTC